This TCR beta chain derives from a study of cytomegalovirus exposure and HLA in healthy donors. Researchers ran the PCR with 60 Vbeta and 13 Jbeta primers. TCRdb's copy holds only in-frame clones and misses some; the assay was immunoSEQ multiplex PCR. This sample has some 200,000 clones, with around 85% found just once. V gave up 2 bases and J gave up 2 bases, with 5 bases separating them. Germline V lookup: CDR1 SGHDT, CDR2 YYEEEE. The CDR3 sequence is 12 residues long. The chain recombines TRBV5-6 with TRBJ2-7; D may be TRBD2 (5 bases). Sequenced input: PBMCs. The origin of this receptor is a man in his fifties or sixties in good health and CMV-seronegative. The CDR3 here is CASSLLAYEQYF. CDR3 DNA: TGTGCCAGCAGCTTACTAGCCTACGAGCAGTACTTC.